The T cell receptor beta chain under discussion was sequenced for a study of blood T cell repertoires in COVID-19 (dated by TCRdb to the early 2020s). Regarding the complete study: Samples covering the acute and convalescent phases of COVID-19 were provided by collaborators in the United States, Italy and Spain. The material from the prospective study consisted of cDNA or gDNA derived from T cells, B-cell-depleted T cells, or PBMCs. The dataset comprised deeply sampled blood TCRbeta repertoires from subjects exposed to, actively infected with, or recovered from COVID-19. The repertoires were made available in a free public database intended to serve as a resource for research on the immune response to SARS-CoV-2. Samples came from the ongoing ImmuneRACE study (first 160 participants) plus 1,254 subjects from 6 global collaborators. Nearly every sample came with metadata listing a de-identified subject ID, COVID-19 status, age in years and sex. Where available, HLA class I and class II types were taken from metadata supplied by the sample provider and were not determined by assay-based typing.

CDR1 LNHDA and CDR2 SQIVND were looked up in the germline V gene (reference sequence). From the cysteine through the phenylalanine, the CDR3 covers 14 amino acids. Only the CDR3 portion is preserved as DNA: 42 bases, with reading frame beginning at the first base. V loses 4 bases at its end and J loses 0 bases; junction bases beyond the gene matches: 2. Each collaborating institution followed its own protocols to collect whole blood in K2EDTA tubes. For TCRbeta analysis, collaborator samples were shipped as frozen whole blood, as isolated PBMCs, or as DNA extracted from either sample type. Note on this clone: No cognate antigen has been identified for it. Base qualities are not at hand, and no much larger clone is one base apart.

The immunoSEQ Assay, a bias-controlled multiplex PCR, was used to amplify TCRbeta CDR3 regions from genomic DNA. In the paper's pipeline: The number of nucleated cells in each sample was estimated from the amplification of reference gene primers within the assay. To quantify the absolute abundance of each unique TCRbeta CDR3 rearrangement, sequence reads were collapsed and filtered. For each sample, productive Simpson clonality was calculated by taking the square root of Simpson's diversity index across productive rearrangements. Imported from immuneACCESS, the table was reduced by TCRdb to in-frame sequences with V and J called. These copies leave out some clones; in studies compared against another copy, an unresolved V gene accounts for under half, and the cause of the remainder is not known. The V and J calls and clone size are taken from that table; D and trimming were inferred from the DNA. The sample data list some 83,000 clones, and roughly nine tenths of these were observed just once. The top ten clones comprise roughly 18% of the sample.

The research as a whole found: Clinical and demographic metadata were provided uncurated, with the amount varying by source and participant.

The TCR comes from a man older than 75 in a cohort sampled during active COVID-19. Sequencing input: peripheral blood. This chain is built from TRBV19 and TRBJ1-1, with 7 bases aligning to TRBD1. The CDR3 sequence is CASSNDRVNTEAFF. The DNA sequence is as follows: TGTGCCAGTAGTAACGACAGGGTGAACACTGAAGCTTTCTTT.